The 6 T cell receptor beta chains presented below share a single source sample, sequenced in a study of blood T cell repertoires in COVID-19. TCRdb's copy holds only in-frame clones and misses some; the assay was immunoSEQ multiplex PCR. The table has fewer than 350,000 clones, 85% seen once. The sequenced sample consisted of PBMCs or T cells enriched from blood (not recorded which). Source of these receptors: a woman aged 25 to 39 who had been exposed to COVID-19.

The rearrangement links TRBV6-2 or TRBV6-3 to TRBJ2-5; 10 bases agree with TRBD2. V was pared by 2 bases and J by 4 bases, with 10 bases of the junction left unmatched. This CDR3 is built from 17 residues. Germline V gene lookup returns CDR1 MNHEY and CDR2 SVGEGT. The DNA of the CDR3 is TGTGCCAGCAGTTACACCACCTCAGCGGGGGGGCCAGAGACCCAGTACTTC. This encodes CASSYTTSAGGPETQYF.

V gene TRBV30 combines with J gene TRBJ1-6; weak D call: TRBD1 (5 bases). V lost 0 bases and J 7 bases, leaving 10 bases between the germline ends. The CDR3 runs 14 residues. CDR1 is GTSNPN and CDR2 is SVGIG in the germline V gene (reference sequence). CDR3 residues: CAWSVRAGNSPLHF. DNA for the CDR3: TGTGCCTGGAGTGTACGGGCAGGGAATTCACCCCTCCACTTT.

DNA for the CDR3: TGTGCCAGCAGTTACTCGACAGGGGGGCTTAGCGGGGAGCTGTTTTTT. This sequence encodes CASSYSTGGLSGELFF. This chain connects TRBV6-2 or TRBV6-3 to TRBJ2-2, with 9 bases that match TRBD1. V lost 0 bases to trimming and J lost 7 bases; unmatched junction nucleotides: 6. From germline, CDR1 is MNHEY and CDR2 SVGEGT. This CDR3 comprises 16 residues.

The chain recombines TRBV7-6 with TRBJ2-2, with TRBD1 as a possible D gene (8 bases). Per the germline V gene, CDR1 is SGHVS and CDR2 is FNYEAQ. CDR3 size: 15 residues. V was cut by 1 base and J by 6 bases, with 12 bases left in between. The CDR3: CASSLETGGAGELFF. CDR3 bases: TGTGCCAGCAGCTTAGAAACAGGGGGGGCCGGGGAGCTGTTTTTT.

The rearrangement joins TRBV6-5 to TRBJ2-1; D gene ambiguous. V was trimmed by 3 bases and J by 7 bases, leaving 4 bases between them. Germline CDR1 MNHEY, CDR2 SVGAGI. This CDR3 has 11 residues. CDR3 loop: CASSYANEQFF. DNA for the CDR3: TGTGCCAGCAGTTATGCGAATGAGCAGTTCTTC.

V and J are TRBV3-1 (or the pseudogene TRBV3-2) and TRBJ1-2; the match to TRBD1 covers 8 bases. Germline lookup yields CDR1 LGHDT and CDR2 YNNKEL (reference sequence). The CDR3 has 13 residues. V lost 8 bases to trimming and J lost 6 bases; unmatched junction nucleotides: 8. The chain's CDR3 is CASRRDRIHGYTF. As DNA, the CDR3 is TGTGCCAGCCGACGGGACAGGATTCATGGCTACACCTTC.